The 6 T cell receptor beta chains presented below share a single source sample, sequenced in a study of shared clonotypes between healthy human individuals. The repertoire was sequenced with immunoSEQ multiplex PCR; TCRdb's copy has only in-frame clones and lacks some. The data show 2.3 million or so clones, approximately 93% seen once. Sample: naive CD4+ T cells from PBMCs. Indicated subset: CD45RA+ positively selected. These receptors came from a man between 18 and 35 years old in good health. Some clones in this sample may be carry-over from other donors' samples.

Note on this clone: Distinct nucleotide sequences in the sample also encode this CDR3. The V call is TRBV5-1, the J call TRBJ2-7; a possible D gene is TRBD1 (6 bases). Germline CDR1 and CDR2: SGHRS and YFSETQ. The germline V and J ends were trimmed by 4 bases and 0 bases, with 11 bases remaining between them. The CDR3 runs to 14 residues. In DNA, the CDR3 is TGCGCCAGCAGCCGCGCAGGGGTCTCCTACGAGCAGTACTTC. This translates into CASSRAGVSYEQYF.

The V and J genes are TRBV28 and TRBJ2-1; D might be TRBD2 (6 bases). The length of the CDR3 is 15 residues. Germline V lookup: CDR1 MDHEN, CDR2 SYDVKM. V gave up 6 bases and J gave up 3 bases, with 15 bases separating them. CDR3 sequence (DNA): TGTGCCAGCAGCAAACTAGCAGTTAACTACAATGAGCAGTTCTTC. It is translated as CASSKLAVNYNEQFF.

This clone was seen just once. The V call is TRBV9, the J call TRBJ2-3; 7 nucleotides match TRBD2. Germline V gene sequence: CDR1 SGDLS, CDR2 YYNGEE. The V segment lost 0 bases and the J segment 4 bases; nucleotides outside the gene matches: 11. CDR3 length equals 17 residues. CDR3 in amino acids: CASSVADRGRGSDTQYF. CDR3 sequence (DNA): TGTGCCAGCAGCGTAGCGGATCGCGGGAGAGGTTCAGATACGCAGTATTTT.

The gene calls are TRBV7-3 and TRBJ2-2; D unclear. Deletions cut 1 base from V and 4 bases from J, with 7 bases between. The CDR3 is 14 amino acids. The germline gives CDR1 SGHTA, CDR2 FQGTGA. The DNA for the CDR3 is TGTGCCAGCAGCTTAAGTCTCATCACCGGGGAGCTGTTTTTT. Protein sequence: CASSLSLITGELFF.

The V call is TRBV5-1, the J call TRBJ2-1; 11 bases agree with TRBD2. Germline trimming cut 2 bases from V and 0 bases from J; bases unmatched to any gene: 13. Germline values: CDR1 SGHRS, CDR2 YFSETQ. The CDR3 consists of 20 residues. CDR3 loop: CASSLFGLAGGLSSYNEQFF. CDR3 in DNA: TGCGCCAGCAGCTTATTCGGATTAGCGGGAGGGCTTAGCTCCTACAATGAGCAGTTCTTC. The full variable domain, rest sourced from reference TRBV5-1 and TRBJ2-1, is KAGVTQTPRYLIKTRGQQVTLSCSPISGHRSVSWYQQTPGQGLQFLFEYFSETQRNKGNFPGRFSGRQFSNSRSEMNVSTLELGDSALYLCASSLFGLAGGLSSYNEQFFGPGTRLTVL.

As DNA, the CDR3 is TGTGCCAGCTCGGGCGGGATATACGAGCAGTACTTC. Translation: CASSGGIYEQYF. The chain has TRBV28 and TRBJ2-7, with D tentatively TRBD2 (6 bases). The CDR3 runs 12 residues. V was cut by 8 bases and J by 4 bases, with 12 bases left in between. Germline loops: CDR1 MDHEN, CDR2 SYDVKM. Combining the CDR3 with reference TRBV28 and TRBJ2-7 gives the whole variable domain DVKVTQSSRYLVKRTGEKVFLECVQDMDHENMFWYRQDPGLGLRLIYFSYDVKMKEKGDIPEGYSVSREKKERFSLILESASTNQTSMYLCASSGGIYEQYFGPGTRLTVT.